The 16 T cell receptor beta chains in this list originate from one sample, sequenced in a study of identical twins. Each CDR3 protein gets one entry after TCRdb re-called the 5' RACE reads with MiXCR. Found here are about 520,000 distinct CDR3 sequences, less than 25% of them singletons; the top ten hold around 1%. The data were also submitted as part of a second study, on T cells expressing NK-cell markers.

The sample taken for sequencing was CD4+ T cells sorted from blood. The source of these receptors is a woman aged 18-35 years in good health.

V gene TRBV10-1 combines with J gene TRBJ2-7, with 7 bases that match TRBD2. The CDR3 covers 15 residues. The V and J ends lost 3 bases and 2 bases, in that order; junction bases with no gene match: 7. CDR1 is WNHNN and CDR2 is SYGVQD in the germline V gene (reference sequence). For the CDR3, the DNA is TGCGCCAGCAGTGATTCGGGACGGGGGGCCTACGAGCAGTACTTC. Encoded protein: CASSDSGRGAYEQYF.

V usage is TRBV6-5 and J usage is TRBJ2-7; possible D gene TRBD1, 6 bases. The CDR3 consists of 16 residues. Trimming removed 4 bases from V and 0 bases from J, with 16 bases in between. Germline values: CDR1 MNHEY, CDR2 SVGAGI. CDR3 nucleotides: TGTGCCAGCAGTTTCAGGCCGGGACACGACTCCTACGAGCAGTACTTC. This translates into CASSFRPGHDSYEQYF.

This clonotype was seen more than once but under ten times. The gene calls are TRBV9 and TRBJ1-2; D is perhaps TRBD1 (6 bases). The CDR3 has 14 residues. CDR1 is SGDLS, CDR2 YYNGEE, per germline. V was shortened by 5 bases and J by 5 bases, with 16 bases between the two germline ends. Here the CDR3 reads CASSHRDKKYGYTF. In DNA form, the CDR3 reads TGTGCCAGCAGTCACCGGGACAAGAAATATGGCTACACCTTC. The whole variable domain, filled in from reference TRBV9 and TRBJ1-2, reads DSGVTQTPKHLITATGQRVTLRCSPRSGDLSVYWYQQSLDQGLQFLIQYYNGEERAKGNILERFSAQQFPDLHSELNLSSLELGDSALYFCASSHRDKKYGYTFGSGTRLTVV.

CDR3 loop: CASSLQSAGGLSNEKLFF. DNA of the CDR3: TGTGCCAGCAGCTTACAGTCAGCAGGGGGCCTATCTAATGAAAAACTGTTTTTT. The chain uses TRBV7-3 and TRBJ1-4, with TRBD1 matching 8 bases. V was pared by 2 bases and J by 3 bases, with 11 bases of the junction left unmatched. The CDR3 has 18 residues. In germline, CDR1 is SGHTA, CDR2 FQGTGA. The entire variable domain, with the rest obtained from reference TRBV7-3 and TRBJ1-4, is as follows: GAGVSQTPSNKVTEKGKYVELRCDPISGHTALYWYRQSLGQGPEFLIYFQGTGAADDSGLPNDRFFAVRPEGSVSTLKIQRTERGDSAVYLCASSLQSAGGLSNEKLFFGSGTQLSVL.

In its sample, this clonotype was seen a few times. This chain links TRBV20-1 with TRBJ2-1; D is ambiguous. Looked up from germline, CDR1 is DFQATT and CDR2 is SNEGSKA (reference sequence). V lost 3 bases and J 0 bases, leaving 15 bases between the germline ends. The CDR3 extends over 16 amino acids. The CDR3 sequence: CSARGFRISSYNEQFF. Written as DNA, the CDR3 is TGCAGTGCTAGGGGGTTCCGGATAAGCTCCTACAATGAGCAGTTCTTC.

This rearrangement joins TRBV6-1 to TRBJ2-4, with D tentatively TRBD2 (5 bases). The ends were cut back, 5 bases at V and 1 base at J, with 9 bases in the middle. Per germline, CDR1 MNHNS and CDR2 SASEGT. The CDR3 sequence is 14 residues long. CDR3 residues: CASSKGDAKNIQYF. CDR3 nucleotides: TGTGCCAGCAGTAAGGGAGACGCCAAAAACATTCAGTACTTC.

Written as DNA, the CDR3 is TGTGCCAGCAGTTATACAGGGGCCTCAACTAATGAAAAACTGTTTTTT. Its translation is CASSYTGASTNEKLFF. V gene TRBV7-2 combines with J gene TRBJ1-4, with 7 bases aligning to TRBD1. Per germline, CDR1 SGHTA and CDR2 FQGNSA. Losses at the gene ends were 6 bases for V and 0 bases for J; bases not matched to a gene: 7. The CDR3 runs to 16 residues. The whole variable domain, filled in from reference TRBV7-2 and TRBJ1-4, reads GAGVSQSPSNKVTEKGKDVELRCDPISGHTALYWYRQSLGQGLEFLIYFQGNSAPDKSGLPSDRFSAERTGGSVSTLTIQRTQQEDSAVYLCASSYTGASTNEKLFFGSGTQLSVL.

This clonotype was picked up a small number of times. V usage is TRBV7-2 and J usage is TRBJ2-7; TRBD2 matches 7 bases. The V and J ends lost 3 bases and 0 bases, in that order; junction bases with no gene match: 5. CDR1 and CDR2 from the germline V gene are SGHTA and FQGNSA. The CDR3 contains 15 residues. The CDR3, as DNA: TGTGCCAGCAGCTTTCTGGGCGGGAGCTCCTACGAGCAGTACTTC. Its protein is CASSFLGGSSYEQYF. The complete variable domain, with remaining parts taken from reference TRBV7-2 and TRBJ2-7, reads GAGVSQSPSNKVTEKGKDVELRCDPISGHTALYWYRQSLGQGLEFLIYFQGNSAPDKSGLPSDRFSAERTGGSVSTLTIQRTQQEDSAVYLCASSFLGGSSYEQYFGPGTRLTVT.

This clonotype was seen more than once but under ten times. Here the CDR3 DNA reads TGTGCCAGCAGCCGCGTGGGGACGGGAAATTCACCCCTCCACTTT. It is translated as CASSRVGTGNSPLHF. The chain links TRBV6-1 to TRBJ1-6; possible D gene TRBD1, 5 bases. V was trimmed by 6 bases and J by 7 bases, leaving 16 bases between them. The length of the CDR3 is 15 residues. Germline values: CDR1 MNHNS, CDR2 SASEGT.

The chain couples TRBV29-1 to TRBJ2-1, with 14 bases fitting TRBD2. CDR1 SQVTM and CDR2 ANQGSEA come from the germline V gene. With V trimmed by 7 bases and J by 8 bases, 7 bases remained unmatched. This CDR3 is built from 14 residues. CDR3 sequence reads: CSGGTSGSLDEQFF. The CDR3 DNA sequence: TGCAGCGGGGGGACTAGCGGGAGTCTGGATGAGCAGTTCTTC.

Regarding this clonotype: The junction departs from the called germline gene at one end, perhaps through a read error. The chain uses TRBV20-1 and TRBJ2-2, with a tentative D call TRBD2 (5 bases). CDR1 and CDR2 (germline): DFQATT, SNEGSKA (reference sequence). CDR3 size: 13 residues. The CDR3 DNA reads TGCAGTGCTAGAGGGGCCCTTACCGGGGAGATGTTTTTT. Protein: CSARGALTGEMFF.

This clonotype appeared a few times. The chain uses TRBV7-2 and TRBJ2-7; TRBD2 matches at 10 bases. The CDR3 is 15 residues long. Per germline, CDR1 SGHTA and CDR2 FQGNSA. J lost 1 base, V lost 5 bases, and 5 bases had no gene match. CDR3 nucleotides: TGTGCCAGCAGCGCTAGCGGGGGCCGGTCCTACGAGCAGTACTTC. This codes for CASSASGGRSYEQYF.

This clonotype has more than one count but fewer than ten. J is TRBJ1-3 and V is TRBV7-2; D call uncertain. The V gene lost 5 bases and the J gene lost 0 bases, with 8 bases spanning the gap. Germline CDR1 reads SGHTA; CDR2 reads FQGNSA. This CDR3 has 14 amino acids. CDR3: CASSVRDSGNTIYF. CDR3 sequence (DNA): TGTGCCAGCAGCGTACGGGACTCTGGAAACACCATATATTTT.

The CDR3 DNA reads TGTGCCACCAGCAGAGATCTATCGGGGTCTGGAAACACCATATATTTT. Protein: CATSRDLSGSGNTIYF. J is TRBJ1-3 and V is TRBV15; D remains unclear. V gave up 0 bases and J gave up 1 base, with 10 bases separating them. The CDR3 spans 16 residues. Germline CDR1 LNHNV, CDR2 YYDKDF (reference sequence).

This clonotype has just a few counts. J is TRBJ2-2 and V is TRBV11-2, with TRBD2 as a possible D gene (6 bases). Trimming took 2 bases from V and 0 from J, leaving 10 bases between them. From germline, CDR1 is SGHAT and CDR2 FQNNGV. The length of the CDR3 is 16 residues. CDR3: CASSLNLATNTGELFF. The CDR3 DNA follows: TGTGCCAGCAGCTTAAATCTAGCGACGAACACCGGGGAGCTGTTTTTT.

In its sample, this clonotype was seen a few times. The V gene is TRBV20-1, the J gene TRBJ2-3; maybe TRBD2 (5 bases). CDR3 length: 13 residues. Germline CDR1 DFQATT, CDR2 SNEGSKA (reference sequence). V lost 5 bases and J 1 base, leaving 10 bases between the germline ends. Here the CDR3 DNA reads TGCAGTGCTGCCGAGGGCCGCACAGATACGCAGTATTTT. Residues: CSAAEGRTDTQYF.